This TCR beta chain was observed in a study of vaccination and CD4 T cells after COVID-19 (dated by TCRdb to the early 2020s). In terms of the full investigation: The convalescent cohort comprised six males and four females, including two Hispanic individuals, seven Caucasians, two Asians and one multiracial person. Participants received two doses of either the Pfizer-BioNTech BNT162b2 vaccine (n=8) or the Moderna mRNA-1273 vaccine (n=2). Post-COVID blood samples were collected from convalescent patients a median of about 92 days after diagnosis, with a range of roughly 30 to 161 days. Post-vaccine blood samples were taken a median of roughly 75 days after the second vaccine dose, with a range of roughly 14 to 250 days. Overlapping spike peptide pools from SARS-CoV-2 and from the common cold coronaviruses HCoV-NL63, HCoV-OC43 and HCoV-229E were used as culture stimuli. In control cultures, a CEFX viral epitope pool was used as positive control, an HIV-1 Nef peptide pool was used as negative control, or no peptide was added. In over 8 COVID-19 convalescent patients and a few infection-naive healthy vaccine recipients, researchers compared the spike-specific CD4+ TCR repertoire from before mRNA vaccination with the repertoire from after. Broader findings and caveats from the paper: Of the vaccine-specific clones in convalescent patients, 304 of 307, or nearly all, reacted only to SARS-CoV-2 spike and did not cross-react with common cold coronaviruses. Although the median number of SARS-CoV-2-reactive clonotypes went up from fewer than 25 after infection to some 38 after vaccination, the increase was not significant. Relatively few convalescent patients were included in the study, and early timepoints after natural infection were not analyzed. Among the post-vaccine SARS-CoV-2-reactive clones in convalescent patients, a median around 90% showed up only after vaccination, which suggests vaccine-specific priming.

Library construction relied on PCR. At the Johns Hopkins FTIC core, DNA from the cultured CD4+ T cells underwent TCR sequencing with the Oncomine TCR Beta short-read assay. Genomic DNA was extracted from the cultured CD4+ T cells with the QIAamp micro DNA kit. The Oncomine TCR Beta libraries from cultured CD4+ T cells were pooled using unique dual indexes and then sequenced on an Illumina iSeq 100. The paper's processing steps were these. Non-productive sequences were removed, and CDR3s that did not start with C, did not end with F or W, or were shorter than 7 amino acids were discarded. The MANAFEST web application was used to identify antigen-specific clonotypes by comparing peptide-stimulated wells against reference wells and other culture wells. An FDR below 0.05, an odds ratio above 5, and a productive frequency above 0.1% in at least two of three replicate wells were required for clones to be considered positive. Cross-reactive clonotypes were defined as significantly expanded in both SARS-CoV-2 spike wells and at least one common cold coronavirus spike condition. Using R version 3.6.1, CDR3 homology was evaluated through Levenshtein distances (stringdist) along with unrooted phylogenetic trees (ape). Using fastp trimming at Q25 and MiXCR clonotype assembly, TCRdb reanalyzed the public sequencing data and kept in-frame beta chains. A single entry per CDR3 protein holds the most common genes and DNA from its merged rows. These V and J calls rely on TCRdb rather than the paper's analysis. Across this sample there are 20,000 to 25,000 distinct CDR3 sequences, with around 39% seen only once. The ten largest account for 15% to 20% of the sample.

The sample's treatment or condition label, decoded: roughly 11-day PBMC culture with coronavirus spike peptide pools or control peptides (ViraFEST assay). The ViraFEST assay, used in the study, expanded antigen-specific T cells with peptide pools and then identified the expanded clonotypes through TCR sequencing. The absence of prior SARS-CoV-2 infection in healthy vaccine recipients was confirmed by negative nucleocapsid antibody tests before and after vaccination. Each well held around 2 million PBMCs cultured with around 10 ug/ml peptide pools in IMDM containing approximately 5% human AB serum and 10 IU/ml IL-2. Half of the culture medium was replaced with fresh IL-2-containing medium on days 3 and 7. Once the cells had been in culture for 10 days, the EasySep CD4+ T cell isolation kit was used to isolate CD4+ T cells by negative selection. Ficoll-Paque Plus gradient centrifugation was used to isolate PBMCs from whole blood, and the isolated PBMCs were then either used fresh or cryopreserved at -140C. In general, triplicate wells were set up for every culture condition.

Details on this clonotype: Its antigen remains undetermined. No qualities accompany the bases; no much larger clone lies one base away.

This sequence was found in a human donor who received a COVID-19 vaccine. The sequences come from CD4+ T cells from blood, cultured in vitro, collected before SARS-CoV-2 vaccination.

The CDR3: CASSLGRGGDANYGYTF. Read as DNA, the sequence is TGTGCCAGCAGCTTGGGCAGGGGTGGGGACGCTAACTATGGCTACACCTTC. The chain couples TRBV5-5 to TRBJ1-2; 6 matching bases give a weak D call of TRBD1. The CDR3 runs 17 amino acids, cysteine and phenylalanine included. The only DNA kept is the CDR3, 51 bases in frame from the first base. From a lookup of the germline V gene (reference sequence), CDR1 and CDR2 are SGHKS and YYEKEE. The V and J ends are trimmed by 0 bases and 0 bases, leaving 15 bases between them.